The present T cell receptor (beta chain) was sequenced within a study of shared clonotypes between healthy human individuals. Points from the study as a whole: Since donors were few, the genetic and exposure-history diversity represented was limited.

Points on this clone: Its target is not known.

All donors were healthy HIV-negative adults lacking recent acute infections or vaccinations. The test was conducted at deep level. Sequencing used immunoSEQ multiplex PCR; TCRdb keeps in-frame clones, though not all of them. The sample has 500,000 or so clones; 95% to 96% are singletons. This CDR3 spans 16 amino acids. The germline V gene encodes CDR1 MNHNS and CDR2 SASEGT. V gave up 4 bases and J gave up 3 bases; unmatched junction bases: 8. This TCR derives from a woman in her 30s in good health. The chain uses TRBV6-1 and TRBJ1-5, with 8 bases aligning to TRBD1. The sequenced sample consisted of naive CD4+ T cells sorted from blood. Subset given: CD45RA+ positively selected. The CDR3 reads CASSAPTGVDNQPQHF. The CDR3 nucleotides read TGTGCCAGCAGTGCCCCGACAGGGGTTGACAATCAGCCCCAGCATTTT.